The 30 T cell receptor beta chains listed next were all sequenced from one sample in a study of T cell changes during pregnancy in multiple sclerosis. This table comes from immunoSEQ multiplex PCR, and its TCRdb copy is limited to in-frame clones, with some not included. The sample carries 25,000 to 35,000 clones, roughly 90% recorded once. This specimen consisted of CD8+ T cells from peripheral blood mononuclear cells, obtained in the second trimester of pregnancy. The receptor set was obtained from a female donor with multiple sclerosis, enrolled in a pregnancy study.

This chain joins TRBV11-2 and TRBJ2-7, with D possibly TRBD2 on 6 matching bases. Germline assignment: CDR1 SGHAT and CDR2 FQNNGV. This CDR3 has 16 amino acids. V lost 3 bases, J lost 6 bases, and 21 bases lay in between. DNA of the CDR3: TGTGCCAGCAGCTTCGGGGGAGAGGGACTGGAGCTCGAGCAGTACTTC. As protein: CASSFGGEGLELEQYF. Full variable domain (rest looked up from reference TRBV11-2 and TRBJ2-7): EAGVAQSPRYKIIEKRQSVAFWCNPISGHATLYWYQQILGQGPKLLIQFQNNGVVDDSQLPKDRFSAERLKGVDSTLKIQPAKLEDSAVYLCASSFGGEGLELEQYFGPGTRLTVT.

The chain carries TRBV7-9 and TRBJ1-2, with 10 bases matching TRBD1. Germline trimming cut 5 bases from V and 3 bases from J; bases unmatched to any gene: 3. The CDR3 has 14 residues. From germline, CDR1 is SEHNR and CDR2 FQNEAQ (reference sequence). The CDR3 is CASSQTGGDYGYTF. For the CDR3, the DNA is TGTGCCAGCAGCCAGACAGGGGGCGACTATGGCTACACCTTC.

The CDR3 region is CATSRNYRDPNYGYTF. DNA of the CDR3: TGTGCCACCAGCAGGAACTACAGGGACCCCAACTATGGCTACACCTTC. The chain uses TRBV15 and TRBJ1-2, with a possible D match to TRBD1 (6 bases). This CDR3 region has 16 residues. CDR1 is LNHNV and CDR2 is YYDKDF in the germline V gene (reference sequence). V was pared by 3 bases and J by 2 bases, with 16 bases between.

The sample holds a few counts of this clone. The chain carries TRBV10-3 and TRBJ1-6; D may be TRBD1 (5 bases). Between the trimmed V and J ends, which lost 10 bases and 5 bases, there was a span of 15 bases. This CDR3 has 14 residues. Per germline, CDR1 ENHRY and CDR2 SYGVKD. The CDR3 loop is CATALPGNNSPLHF. The CDR3 DNA follows: TGTGCCACCGCTCTGCCAGGGAATAATTCACCCCTCCACTTT.

In this sample, this clone turned up once. Here the CDR3 reads CTSSLHASISGSGGHRGAVF. CDR3 sequence (DNA): TGCACCAGCAGTCTCCACGCTAGTATCTCGGGTTCGGGAGGTCACCGGGGAGCTGTTTTT. The V call is TRBV1, the J call TRBJ2-2; no DNA check was done on the table's D call, TRBD2. TRBV1 is a pseudogene. This CDR3 is built from 20 residues.

The chain carries TRBV29-1 and TRBJ2-2, with D perhaps matching TRBD2 (6 bases). Germline CDR1 and CDR2: SQVTM and ANQGSEA. Trimming took 2 bases from V and 6 from J, leaving 16 bases between them. The CDR3 extends over 15 amino acids. CDR3 bases: TGCAGCGTTGAACTCCCGGGGGTGAGGGCCGGGGAGCTGTTTTTT. This translates into CSVELPGVRAGELFF.

The CDR3 reads CASSLTTGDTGELFF. In DNA, the CDR3 is TGCGCCAGCAGCCTAACCACAGGGGACACCGGGGAGCTGTTTTTT. J is TRBJ2-2 and V is TRBV4-1; TRBD1 aligns across 7 bases. Germline V CDR1 and CDR2: MGHRA, YSYEKL. After removal of 4 bases from V and 3 bases from J, the junction contained 5 bases not matched to a gene. This CDR3 is built from 15 residues.

This chain connects TRBV7-9 to TRBJ2-1; 13 positions agree with TRBD2. V was pared by 5 bases and J by 9 bases, with 7 bases of the junction left unmatched. The CDR3 is 15 residues long. The germline V gene has CDR1 SEHNR and CDR2 FQNEAQ (reference sequence). The CDR3 coding sequence is TGTGCCAGCAGCAGACTAGCGGGGGGTTTCGGTGAGCAGTTCTTC. Translated, it gives CASSRLAGGFGEQFF.

The V gene is TRBV30, the J gene TRBJ1-3; possibly TRBD1 for D (5 bases). The CDR3 is 13 residues long. From germline, CDR1 is GTSNPN and CDR2 SVGIG (reference sequence). The V end lost 5 bases, the J end lost 0 bases, and 8 bases lay between the germline ends. CDR3 region: CAWDSLSGNTIYF. The CDR3 DNA reads as TGTGCCTGGGACAGCCTCTCTGGAAACACCATATATTTT.

The rearrangement links TRBV6-4 to TRBJ2-1, with 8 bases aligning to TRBD1. V lost 3 bases to trimming and J lost 4 bases; unmatched junction nucleotides: 5. The CDR3 runs 15 residues. From germline, CDR1 is MRHNA and CDR2 SNTAGT. The CDR3 spells CASSETGGEYNEQFF. In nucleotides, the CDR3 is TGTGCCAGCAGTGAAACAGGGGGAGAGTACAATGAGCAGTTCTTC.

The chain employs TRBV5-4 and TRBJ2-7; TRBD1 aligns across 9 bases. This CDR3 region has 13 residues. Germline V gives CDR1 SGHNT, CDR2 YYREEE (reference sequence). Losses at the gene ends were 4 bases for V and 4 bases for J; bases not matched to a gene: 3. DNA of the CDR3: TGTGCCAGCAGCCCGGACAGGGGTTACGAGCAGTACTTC. Translated: CASSPDRGYEQYF. Filled out from reference TRBV5-4 and TRBJ2-7, the complete variable domain reads ETGVTQSPTHLIKTRGQQVTLRCSSQSGHNTVSWYQQALGQGPQFIFQYYREEENGRGNFPPRFSGLQFPNYSSELNVNALELDDSALYLCASSPDRGYEQYFGPGTRLTVT.

The chain uses TRBV9 and TRBJ2-3; TRBD2 matches at 7 bases. Germline V gene data show CDR1 as SGDLS and CDR2 as YYNGEE. The V gene end was trimmed by 3 bases and the J gene end by 1 base; junction bases not matched to a gene: 8. This CDR3 comprises 16 residues. The chain's CDR3 is CASSAGGGLGTDTQYF. The CDR3, as DNA: TGTGCCAGCAGCGCGGGGGGAGGACTCGGCACAGATACGCAGTATTTT.

The rearrangement links TRBV5-1 to TRBJ1-1; 11 bases match TRBD1. CDR1 is SGHRS and CDR2 is YFSETQ in the germline V gene. This CDR3 spans 15 amino acids. V shed 3 bases, J shed 0 bases, and the junction held 1 base outside the gene matches. The CDR3: CASSWTGGMNTEAFF. CDR3 DNA sequence: TGCGCCAGCAGCTGGACAGGGGGCATGAACACTGAAGCTTTCTTT.

This clone was counted only a few times. The gene calls are TRBV7-3 and TRBJ2-3; TRBD2 matches 14 bases. Trimming cost V 4 bases and J 2 bases; bases outside gene matches: 5. Germline CDR1 SGHTA, CDR2 FQGTGA. The CDR3 spans 17 residues. The CDR3, as DNA: TGTGCCAGCAGCTCCGGGACTAGCGGGGGTGTCACAGATACGCAGTATTTT. Translated, it gives CASSSGTSGGVTDTQYF.

This chain links TRBV9 with TRBJ2-3; 9 bases align to TRBD1. Germline CDR1 is SGDLS and CDR2 is YYNGEE. The CDR3 has 16 residues. V was clipped by 0 bases and J by 1 base; unmatched bases: 3. The CDR3 sequence is CASSVVWDRGTDTQYF. CDR3 bases: TGTGCCAGCAGCGTAGTGTGGGACAGGGGCACAGATACGCAGTATTTT. Based on the CDR3 plus reference TRBV9 and TRBJ2-3, the full variable domain is DSGVTQTPKHLITATGQRVTLRCSPRSGDLSVYWYQQSLDQGLQFLIQYYNGEERAKGNILERFSAQQFPDLHSELNLSSLELGDSALYFCASSVVWDRGTDTQYFGPGTRLTVL.

J is TRBJ2-6 and V is TRBV15; TRBD2 agrees at 8 bases. The CDR3 is 18 residues long. The V gene end was trimmed by 5 bases and the J gene end by 0 bases; junction bases not matched to a gene: 9. From germline, CDR1 is LNHNV and CDR2 YYDKDF (reference sequence). CDR3 nucleotide sequence: TGTGCCACCAGCTCCCAGCGGGGGTCATACTCTGGGGCCAACGTCCTGACTTTC. It yields the protein CATSSQRGSYSGANVLTF.

This rearrangement joins TRBV29-1 to TRBJ1-2; no clear D. Germline V lookup: CDR1 SQVTM, CDR2 ANQGSEA. This CDR3 is built from 13 residues. V lost 3 bases and J lost 5, with 13 bases in between. The CDR3 region is CSVDTPGWYGYTF. The CDR3 nucleotides are TGCAGCGTTGACACTCCCGGTTGGTATGGCTACACCTTC.

The chain combines TRBV5-5 with TRBJ1-3; D possibly corresponds to TRBD1 (5 bases). The CDR3 length is 16 residues. V was trimmed by 0 bases and J by 1 base, leaving 11 bases between them. Germline-derived CDR1 and CDR2 are SGHKS and YYEKEE (reference sequence). CDR3 protein: CASSLAPGGSGNTIYF. The CDR3 DNA reads TGTGCCAGCAGCTTGGCCCCGGGGGGGTCTGGAAACACCATATATTTT.

The CDR3 spells CASSLSPGQGNSPLHF. The DNA for the CDR3 is TGTGCCAGCAGTCTTTCACCCGGACAGGGGAATTCACCCCTCCACTTT. The genes are TRBV9 and TRBJ1-6; TRBD1 aligns across 9 bases. The germline CDR1 and CDR2 sequences are SGDLS and YYNGEE. V shed 5 bases, J shed 7 bases, and the junction held 10 bases outside the gene matches. The CDR3 sequence is 16 residues long.

This CDR3 is CASSLTSVGGFYNEQFF. The CDR3 coding sequence is TGTGCCAGCAGCTTAACCTCAGTCGGGGGTTTCTACAATGAGCAGTTCTTC. This chain uses TRBV11-2 with TRBJ2-1; TRBD2 might be the D (6 bases). The CDR3 is 17 residues long. Deletions cut 2 bases from V and 3 bases from J, with 17 bases between. In germline, CDR1 is SGHAT, CDR2 FQNNGV.

The sample holds a few counts of this clone. The rearrangement joins TRBV6-1 to TRBJ2-3; 14 bases match TRBD2. Germline loops: CDR1 MNHNS, CDR2 SASEGT. The CDR3 spans 15 residues. Germline trimming cut 6 bases from V and 4 bases from J; bases unmatched to any gene: 3. DNA of the CDR3: TGTGCCAGCAGCTCGACTAGCGGGGGGGCAGATACGCAGTATTTT. Amino acid sequence: CASSSTSGGADTQYF.

The gene calls are TRBV21-1 and TRBJ2-2; the table names TRBD1, a call not compared with the DNA. TRBV21-1 is a documented pseudogene. The CDR3 runs to 18 residues. As DNA, the CDR3 is TGTGCCAGCAGCCCCGGGACAGGGGGCTCGAGGTGGACCGGGGAGCTGTTTTTT. Translating gives CASSPGTGGSRWTGELFF.

Only a few counts were recorded for this clone. The genes are TRBV5-4 and TRBJ1-6; a weak D match, TRBD1 (6 bases). Trimming cost V 3 bases and J 9 bases, with 16 bases left between them. The CDR3 is made up of 15 amino acids. Looked up from germline, CDR1 is SGHNT and CDR2 is YYREEE (reference sequence). CDR3 protein: CASSSRTGRVSPLHF. The CDR3 nucleotides read TGTGCCAGCAGCTCCCGAACAGGGAGGGTTTCACCCCTCCACTTT.

This chain connects TRBV6-5 to TRBJ1-2; 9 nucleotides line up with TRBD1. The CDR3 is 13 amino acids. Per germline, CDR1 MNHEY and CDR2 SVGAGI. The V and J ends lost 4 bases and 4 bases, in that order; junction bases with no gene match: 1. CDR3 nucleotides: TGTGCCAGCAGTTCGGACAGGGGCTATGGCTACACCTTC. It yields the protein CASSSDRGYGYTF.

The V and J genes are TRBV7-9 and TRBJ2-7, with a possible D match to TRBD1 (6 bases). Germline V lookup: CDR1 SEHNR, CDR2 FQNEAQ (reference sequence). CDR3 length: 13 amino acids. The V end lost 4 bases, the J end lost 7 bases, and 14 bases lay between the germline ends. As DNA, the CDR3 is TGTGCCAGCAGCTGGGGGCCATCGGGGGAGCAGTACTTC. Translating it yields CASSWGPSGEQYF.

The chain is built from TRBV12-5 and TRBJ2-2, with 11 nucleotides matching TRBD1. The germline gives CDR1 LGHNT, CDR2 FRNRAP. V lost 6 bases to trimming and J lost 6 bases; unmatched junction nucleotides: 6. The length of the CDR3 is 15 residues. The CDR3 sequence: CASGQGQGDPGELFF. For the CDR3, the DNA is TGTGCTAGTGGACAGGGACAGGGGGACCCCGGGGAGCTGTTTTTT.

The chain joins TRBV5-1 to TRBJ1-1; 7 bases fit TRBD1. Losses at the gene ends were 4 bases for V and 2 bases for J; bases not matched to a gene: 5. From germline, CDR1 is SGHRS and CDR2 YFSETQ. The CDR3 consists of 14 residues. CDR3 amino acids: CASSQRGPNTEAFF. The CDR3 DNA follows: TGCGCCAGCAGCCAAAGGGGGCCCAACACTGAAGCTTTCTTT.

V gene TRBV9 combines with J gene TRBJ2-7, with 12 bases matching TRBD2. The CDR3 has 14 amino acids. CDR1 and CDR2 from the germline V gene are SGDLS and YYNGEE. V lost 3 bases, J lost 4 bases, and 2 bases stayed unmatched. CDR3 sequence: CASSEGLAGYEQYF. CDR3 DNA: TGTGCCAGCAGCGAGGGACTAGCGGGTTACGAGCAGTACTTC.

This chain joins TRBV2 and TRBJ2-7; TRBD2 matches at 13 bases. There are 17 residues in the CDR3. CDR1 SNHLY and CDR2 FYNNEI come from the germline V gene. Trimming at V came to 10 bases and at J to 3 bases, leaving 15 bases not matched to a gene. CDR3 protein: CATQGPLAGGQVYEQYF. The CDR3 DNA sequence: TGTGCCACCCAGGGCCCACTAGCGGGGGGGCAGGTCTACGAGCAGTACTTC.

This clone was counted once. The chain uses TRBV7-9 and TRBJ1-1; D is unresolved. Germline CDR1 is SEHNR and CDR2 is FQNEAQ (reference sequence). With 4 bases removed from V and 6 bases from J, the gap between germline ends came to 15 bases. This CDR3 comprises 14 residues. DNA of the CDR3: TGTGCCAGCAGCTCGTGGACGGAGGACCCTGAAGCTTTCTTT. Encoded protein: CASSSWTEDPEAFF. Full variable domain (missing parts from reference TRBV7-9 and TRBJ1-1): DTGVSQNPRHKITKRGQNVTFRCDPISEHNRLYWYRQTLGQGPEFLTYFQNEAQLEKSRLLSDRFSAERPKGSFSTLEIQRTEQGDSAMYLCASSSWTEDPEAFFGQGTRLTVV.